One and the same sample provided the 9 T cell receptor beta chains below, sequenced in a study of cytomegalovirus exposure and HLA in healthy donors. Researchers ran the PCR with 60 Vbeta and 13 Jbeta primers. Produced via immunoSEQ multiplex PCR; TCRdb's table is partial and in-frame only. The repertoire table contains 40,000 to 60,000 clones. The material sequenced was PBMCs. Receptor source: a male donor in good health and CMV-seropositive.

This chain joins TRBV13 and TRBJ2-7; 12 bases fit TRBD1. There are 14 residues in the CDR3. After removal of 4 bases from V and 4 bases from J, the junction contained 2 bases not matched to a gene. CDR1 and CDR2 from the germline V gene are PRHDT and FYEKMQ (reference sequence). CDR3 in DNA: TGTGCCAGCAGCTGGGACAGGGGGCTTTACGAGCAGTACTTC. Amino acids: CASSWDRGLYEQYF. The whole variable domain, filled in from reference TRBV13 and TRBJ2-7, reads AAGVIQSPRHLIKEKRETATLKCYPIPRHDTVYWYQQGPGQDPQFLISFYEKMQSDKGSIPDRFSAQQFSDYHSELNMSSLELGDSALYFCASSWDRGLYEQYFGPGTRLTVT.

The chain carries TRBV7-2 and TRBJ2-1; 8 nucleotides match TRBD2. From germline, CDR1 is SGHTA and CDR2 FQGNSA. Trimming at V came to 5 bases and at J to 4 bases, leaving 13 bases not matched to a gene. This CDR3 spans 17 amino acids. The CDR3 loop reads CASSPRAPGGPYNEQFF. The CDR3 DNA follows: TGTGCCAGCAGCCCGAGGGCCCCGGGGGGGCCGTACAATGAGCAGTTCTTC.

In DNA form, the CDR3 reads TGTGCCAGCAGTGAGGACAGCGTCGGCACTGAAGCTTTCTTT. It codes for CASSEDSVGTEAFF. V and J are TRBV2 and TRBJ1-1; D possibly corresponds to TRBD1 (6 bases). The CDR3 is 14 residues long. CDR1 and CDR2 from the germline V gene are SNHLY and FYNNEI. Between the trimmed V and J ends, which lost 3 bases and 4 bases, there was a span of 12 bases.

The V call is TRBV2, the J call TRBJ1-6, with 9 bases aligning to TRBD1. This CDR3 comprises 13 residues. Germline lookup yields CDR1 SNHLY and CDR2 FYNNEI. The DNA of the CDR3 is TGTGCGAGGAGGGGACAGGGAGCTTCACCCCTCCACTTT. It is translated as CARRGQGASPLHF.

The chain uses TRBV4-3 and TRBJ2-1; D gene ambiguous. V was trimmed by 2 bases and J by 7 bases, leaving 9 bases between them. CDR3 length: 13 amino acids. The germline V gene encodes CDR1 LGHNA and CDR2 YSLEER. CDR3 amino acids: CASSQLANNEQFF. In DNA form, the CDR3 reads TGCGCCAGCAGCCAATTAGCCAATAATGAGCAGTTCTTC.

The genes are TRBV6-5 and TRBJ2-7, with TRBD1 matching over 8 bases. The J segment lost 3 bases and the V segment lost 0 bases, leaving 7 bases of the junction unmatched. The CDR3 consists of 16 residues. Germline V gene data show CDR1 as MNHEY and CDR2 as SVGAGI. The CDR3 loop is CASSYSMTGVGYEQYF. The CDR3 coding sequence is TGTGCCAGCAGTTACTCGATGACAGGGGTCGGCTACGAGCAGTACTTC.

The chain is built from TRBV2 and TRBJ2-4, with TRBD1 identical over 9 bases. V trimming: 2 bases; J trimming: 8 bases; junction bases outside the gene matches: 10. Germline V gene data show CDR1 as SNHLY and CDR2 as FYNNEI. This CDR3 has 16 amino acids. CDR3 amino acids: CASSEWPDRGADIQYF. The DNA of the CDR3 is TGTGCCAGCAGTGAATGGCCGGACAGGGGTGCGGACATTCAGTACTTC.

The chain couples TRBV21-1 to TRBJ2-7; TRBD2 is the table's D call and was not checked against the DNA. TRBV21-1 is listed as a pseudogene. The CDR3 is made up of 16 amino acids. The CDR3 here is CASSIRGVRGVYEQYF. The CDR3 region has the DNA TGTGCCAGCAGCATTCGGGGCGTGCGGGGGGTCTACGAGCAGTACTTC.

The CDR3 region has the DNA TGTGCCAGCAGCTTAAATAGCGGGCCGAACACCGGGGAGCTGTTTTTT. It codes for CASSLNSGPNTGELFF. This chain joins TRBV11-2 and TRBJ2-2, with 7 bases identical to TRBD2. The germline V gene encodes CDR1 SGHAT and CDR2 FQNNGV. V lost 2 bases to trimming and J lost 0 bases; unmatched junction nucleotides: 3. There are 16 residues in the CDR3.